Shown below are 31 T cell receptor beta chains from a single sample sequenced in a study of PD-1 blockade in mismatch repair-deficient tumors. Generated by immunoSEQ multiplex PCR, the TCRdb table keeps only in-frame clones and is missing some. The data hold some 120,000 clones, with about nine tenths observed a single time. The specimen was peripheral blood, collected just over 70 weeks after starting pembrolizumab. These receptors all stem from an adult with mismatch repair-deficient cancer.

This sequence joins TRBV6-6 and TRBJ1-3; D is uncertain. From germline, CDR1 is MNHNY and CDR2 SVGAGI (reference sequence). Deletions cut 4 bases from V and 3 bases from J, with 7 bases between. The CDR3 spans 13 residues. The CDR3 here is CASSSHHGNTIYF. CDR3 DNA sequence: TGTGCCAGCAGTTCTCACCATGGAAACACCATATATTTT.

In this sample, this clone turned up a few times. This sequence joins TRBV11-1 and TRBJ2-1, with TRBD2 identical over 7 bases. CDR1 is SGHAT and CDR2 is FQDESV in the germline V gene (reference sequence). The CDR3 is 15 amino acids. The J segment lost 4 bases and the V segment lost 5 bases, leaving 8 bases of the junction unmatched. CDR3: CASSPESSGYNEQFF. In DNA, the CDR3 is TGTGCCAGCAGCCCCGAATCTAGCGGTTACAATGAGCAGTTCTTC.

This clone has only one observation. The chain carries TRBV4-1 and TRBJ2-7; the D gene could be TRBD1 or TRBD2 (5 bases each). Trimming shortened V by 1 base and J by 3 bases, and 10 bases separated the two germline ends. The CDR3 runs 14 residues. The germline CDR1 and CDR2 sequences are MGHRA and YSYEKL. The CDR3 sequence is CASSQVWDHYEQYF. For the CDR3, the DNA is TGCGCCAGCAGCCAAGTCTGGGACCACTACGAGCAGTACTTC.

The chain is built from TRBV25-1 and TRBJ2-5; TRBD2 matches 7 bases. CDR1 and CDR2 from the germline V gene are MGHDK and SYGVNS. The CDR3 is 15 residues long. V was pared by 4 bases and J by 3 bases, with 8 bases of the junction left unmatched. CDR3 protein: CASSGGGAGKETQYF. Here the CDR3 DNA reads TGTGCCAGCAGTGGGGGAGGGGCAGGAAAAGAGACCCAGTACTTC. Looking up the rest from reference TRBV25-1 and TRBJ2-5 gives the full variable domain: EADIYQTPRYLVIGTGKKITLECSQTMGHDKMYWYQQDPGMELHLIHYSYGVNSTEKGDLSSESTVSRIRTEHFPLTLESARPSHTSQYLCASSGGGAGKETQYFGPGTRLLVL.

The chain recombines TRBV28 with TRBJ2-7; possible D gene TRBD1, 6 bases. Germline V gene data show CDR1 as MDHEN and CDR2 as SYDVKM. The CDR3 loop spans 14 amino acids. Trimming cost V 2 bases and J 3 bases, with 11 bases left between them. The DNA for the CDR3 is TGTGCCAGCAGTTTAAGGGGGATGGGCTACGAGCAGTACTTC. Amino acids: CASSLRGMGYEQYF.

V is TRBV25-1 and J is TRBJ1-2; 7 bases agree with TRBD1. The ends lost 5 bases at V and 3 bases at J; junction bases unmatched: 9. CDR1 is MGHDK and CDR2 is SYGVNS in the germline V gene. This CDR3 is 15 amino acids long. As DNA, the CDR3 is TGTGCCAGCAGTTCCTTTGACAGGGTTGACTATGGCTACACCTTC. Protein sequence: CASSSFDRVDYGYTF.

This chain joins TRBV7-2 and TRBJ1-5; D possibly corresponds to TRBD1 (6 bases). V was clipped by 5 bases and J by 2 bases, with 19 bases between them. CDR1 is SGHTA, CDR2 FQGNSA, per germline. This CDR3 has 17 residues. CDR3 protein: CASSTSPQGEGNQPQHF. CDR3 DNA: TGTGCCAGCAGCACATCTCCACAGGGAGAGGGCAATCAGCCCCAGCATTTT.

This clone was recorded once. This rearrangement joins TRBV10-3 to TRBJ2-7, with 13 nucleotides matching TRBD2. V shed 6 bases, J shed 2 bases, and the junction held 4 bases outside the gene matches. CDR3 length: 15 amino acids. Looked up from germline, CDR1 is ENHRY and CDR2 is SYGVKD. The CDR3 DNA reads as TGTGCCATCAGATCCGGGACTAGCGGGACCTACGAGCAGTACTTC. It yields the protein CAIRSGTSGTYEQYF.

The chain couples TRBV6-5 to TRBJ2-5; D uncertain. CDR1 and CDR2 from the germline V gene are MNHEY and SVGAGI. V was pared by 0 bases and J by 9 bases, with 5 bases between. The CDR3 extends over 11 amino acids. CDR3 region: CASSYSGSQYF. For the CDR3, the DNA is TGTGCCAGCAGTTACTCAGGATCCCAGTACTTC.

The chain carries TRBV6-5 and TRBJ2-2; TRBD1 matches at 7 bases. The ends lost 0 bases at V and 8 bases at J; junction bases unmatched: 6. Germline assignment: CDR1 MNHEY and CDR2 SVGAGI. The CDR3 length is 15 residues. CDR3 nucleotide sequence: TGTGCCAGCAGTTACTCTACAGGCAGGGGGGGGGAGCTGTTTTTT. Translating gives CASSYSTGRGGELFF.

The V gene is TRBV4-3, the J gene TRBJ2-1; 10 nucleotides match TRBD2. The CDR3 has 16 residues. V was clipped by 0 bases and J by 4 bases; unmatched bases: 3. Germline CDR1 and CDR2: LGHNA and YSLEER. CDR3 loop: CASSQEGAGGYNEQFF. For the CDR3, the DNA is TGCGCCAGCAGCCAAGAAGGAGCGGGAGGGTACAATGAGCAGTTCTTC.

J is TRBJ2-7 and V is TRBV27, with no clear D. Germline CDR1 reads MNHEY; CDR2 reads SMNVEV (reference sequence). The V and J ends lost 4 bases and 1 base respectively, with 11 bases between them. The CDR3 has 14 residues. CDR3: CASSWASQSYEQYF. CDR3 DNA: TGTGCCAGCAGTTGGGCCAGTCAATCCTACGAGCAGTACTTC.

V usage is TRBV6-5 and J usage is TRBJ2-7; TRBD1 aligns across 10 bases. Germline values: CDR1 MNHEY, CDR2 SVGAGI. This CDR3 is built from 16 residues. V shed 0 bases and J 5 bases; nucleotides not matched to a gene: 7. CDR3 in DNA: TGTGCCAGCAGTTACTCCCGGGACAGGGGATGGCACGAGCAGTACTTC. It codes for CASSYSRDRGWHEQYF.

The chain carries TRBV11-3 and TRBJ2-7; no firm D call. V was trimmed by 7 bases and J by 0 bases, leaving 19 bases between them. The CDR3 is 16 residues long. Germline CDR1 SGHNT, CDR2 YENEEA. In DNA form, the CDR3 reads TGTGCCAGCACCCCAAGAGAAGACGCTCCCTCCTACGAGCAGTACTTC. Translating it yields CASTPREDAPSYEQYF.

This chain joins TRBV5-8 and TRBJ2-3; tentatively, D is TRBD2 (5 bases). The CDR3 length is 15 residues. Trimming removed 0 bases from V and 0 bases from J, with 8 bases in between. Germline loops: CDR1 SGHTS, CDR2 YDEGEE. CDR3 sequence reads: CASSLGEFSTDTQYF. CDR3 bases: TGTGCCAGCAGCTTGGGGGAGTTCAGCACAGATACGCAGTATTTT.

This chain connects TRBV27 to TRBJ2-2; 13 bases match TRBD2. Germline CDR1 is MNHEY and CDR2 is SMNVEV (reference sequence). This CDR3 region has 19 residues. V was pared by 2 bases and J by 3 bases, with 9 bases of the junction left unmatched. The CDR3 spells CASSLTIPGLAGHTGELFF. The CDR3 DNA reads as TGTGCCAGCAGTTTAACCATACCGGGACTAGCGGGACACACCGGGGAGCTGTTTTTT.

J is TRBJ1-1 and V is TRBV28; D is unresolved. CDR3 length: 13 amino acids. V gave up 6 bases and J gave up 5 bases, with 13 bases separating them. Germline lookup yields CDR1 MDHEN and CDR2 SYDVKM. CDR3 amino acids: CASSSQRGTEAFF. CDR3 coding DNA: TGTGCCAGCAGCTCGCAGCGGGGTACTGAAGCTTTCTTT.

This clone was found once. The rearrangement links TRBV7-8 to TRBJ2-2, with TRBD1 as a possible D gene (6 bases). V was pared by 7 bases and J by 6 bases, with 9 bases between. CDR1 and CDR2 from the germline V gene are SGHVS and FQNEAQ. The CDR3 is 12 amino acids. In DNA, the CDR3 is TGTGCCAGCAATCCAGGGGCCGGGGAGCTGTTTTTT. As protein: CASNPGAGELFF.

V gene TRBV19 combines with J gene TRBJ2-2; TRBD2 might be the D (7 bases). CDR3 size: 14 residues. Trimming took 7 bases from V and 4 from J, leaving 13 bases between them. CDR1 is LNHDA and CDR2 is SQIVND in the germline V gene (reference sequence). The CDR3 region is CASMGGRVTGELFF. CDR3 DNA: TGTGCCAGTATGGGGGGGCGCGTCACCGGGGAGCTGTTTTTT. The whole variable domain, remainder taken from reference TRBV19 and TRBJ2-2, is DGGITQSPKYLFRKEGQNVTLSCEQNLNHDAMYWYRQDPGQGLRLIYYSQIVNDFQKGDIAEGYSVSREKKESFPLTVTSAQKNPTAFYLCASMGGRVTGELFFGEGSRLTVL.

V is TRBV18 and J is TRBJ1-2; D is undetermined. The CDR3 extends over 13 amino acids. V shed 0 bases and J shed 2 bases, with 4 bases lying between them. CDR1 KGHSH and CDR2 LQKENI come from the germline V gene. CDR3 in amino acids: CASSPPENYGYTF. The CDR3 DNA reads TGTGCCAGCTCACCACCGGAAAACTATGGCTACACCTTC.

This clone was seen just once. CDR3 in amino acids: CAWSVLRPRGTDTQYF. The CDR3 bases are TGTGCCTGGAGTGTACTGAGACCCCGGGGGACAGATACGCAGTATTTT. The chain employs TRBV30 and TRBJ2-3; possible D gene TRBD2, 6 bases. Deletions cut 0 bases from V and 3 bases from J, with 16 bases between. Germline V CDR1 and CDR2: GTSNPN, SVGIG (reference sequence). This CDR3 is 16 amino acids long.

The chain has TRBV5-1 and TRBJ2-7, with 8 bases that match TRBD1. The junction had 6 bases not matched to a gene; V was cut back by 7 bases and J by 3 bases. The CDR3 contains 13 residues. Germline V gene sequence: CDR1 SGHRS, CDR2 YFSETQ. CDR3: CASSDRDFYEQYF. The CDR3 DNA reads TGCGCCAGCTCGGACAGGGACTTCTACGAGCAGTACTTC. The variable domain in full, completed from reference TRBV5-1 and TRBJ2-7, reads KAGVTQTPRYLIKTRGQQVTLSCSPISGHRSVSWYQQTPGQGLQFLFEYFSETQRNKGNFPGRFSGRQFSNSRSEMNVSTLELGDSALYLCASSDRDFYEQYFGPGTRLTVT.

The CDR3 DNA follows: TGTGCCAGCAGCTTGGGGGACAGGAGCGGGAGCACAGATACGCAGTATTTT. Protein product: CASSLGDRSGSTDTQYF. This chain uses TRBV5-6 with TRBJ2-3, with 8 bases matching TRBD1. The CDR3 totals 17 residues. The ends lost 0 bases at V and 0 bases at J; junction bases unmatched: 6. The germline V gene encodes CDR1 SGHDT and CDR2 YYEEEE.

This chain connects TRBV2 to TRBJ2-4, with D maybe TRBD2 (5 bases). With 4 bases removed from V and 15 bases from J, the gap between germline ends came to 13 bases. CDR3 length equals 11 residues. Looked up from germline, CDR1 is SNHLY and CDR2 is FYNNEI. The DNA for the CDR3 is TGTGCCAGCAGTGCGGGCGAGGGAAGGTACTTC. It encodes CASSAGEGRYF.

The CDR3, as DNA: TGTGCCACCAGGGGACAGGGGAGGGTAAACTATGGCTACACCTTC. Its translation: CATRGQGRVNYGYTF. The chain is built from TRBV19 and TRBJ1-2, with TRBD1 matching 10 bases. Losses at the gene ends were 10 bases for V and 2 bases for J; bases not matched to a gene: 10. This CDR3 has 15 amino acids. Germline CDR1 reads LNHDA; CDR2 reads SQIVND (reference sequence).

V usage is TRBV13 and J usage is TRBJ2-7; 12 bases are shared with TRBD2. Germline-derived CDR1 and CDR2 are PRHDT and FYEKMQ (reference sequence). J gave up 3 bases and V 4 bases, and 7 bases lay outside the gene matches. CDR3 length equals 16 residues. Written as DNA, the CDR3 is TGTGCCAGCAGCTCAACTCTAGCGGGAGGGTACTACGAGCAGTACTTC. It specifies CASSSTLAGGYYEQYF.

The V gene is TRBV12-5, the J gene TRBJ1-3, with a tentative D call TRBD1 (5 bases). The CDR3 is 14 residues long. Trimming left V 3 bases short and J 6 bases short, with 12 bases between. Germline V gene data show CDR1 as LGHNT and CDR2 as FRNRAP. CDR3 residues: CASGFRGRENTIYF. CDR3 DNA sequence: TGTGCTAGTGGTTTTAGGGGAAGAGAAAACACCATATATTTT. Full variable domain (remainder filled in from reference TRBV12-5 and TRBJ1-3): DARVTQTPRHKVTEMGQEVTMRCQPILGHNTVFWYRQTMMQGLELLAYFRNRAPLDDSGMPKDRFSAEMPDATLATLKIQPSEPRDSAVYFCASGFRGRENTIYFGEGSWLTVV.

The chain uses TRBV20-1 and TRBJ1-4; D is uncertain. The CDR3 length is 11 residues. CDR1 and CDR2 from the germline V gene are DFQATT and SNEGSKA (reference sequence). V was trimmed by 3 bases and J by 7 bases, leaving 6 bases between them. The CDR3, as DNA: TGCAGTGCTAGTTTGGGTGAAAAACTGTTTTTT. Protein: CSASLGEKLFF.

The rearrangement uses TRBV12-1 and TRBJ1-2; the tabulated D call, TRBD1, remains unverified against the DNA. TRBV12-1 is termed a pseudogene. The CDR3 is 14 residues long. CDR3 DNA sequence: TGTGCCAGCAGCTTTGGCAGGAAAATGTATGGCTACACCTTC. Translation: CASSFGRKMYGYTF.

The chain is built from TRBV27 and TRBJ2-3, with a weak D call TRBD2 (6 bases). The V end lost 4 bases, the J end lost 2 bases, and 7 bases lay between the germline ends. Germline CDR1 MNHEY, CDR2 SMNVEV (reference sequence). The length of the CDR3 is 13 residues. CDR3 loop: CASSWGDTDTQYF. The CDR3, as DNA: TGTGCCAGCAGTTGGGGGGACACAGATACGCAGTATTTT.

V usage is TRBV5-1 and J usage is TRBJ2-7; D could derive from TRBD1 or TRBD2 (5 bases each). The CDR3 totals 16 residues. V was shortened by 0 bases and J by 2 bases, with 15 bases between the two germline ends. Per the germline V gene, CDR1 is SGHRS and CDR2 is YFSETQ. CDR3 loop: CASSLAPGLTTYEQYF. CDR3 sequence (DNA): TGCGCCAGCAGCTTGGCTCCGGGGCTAACAACCTACGAGCAGTACTTC.